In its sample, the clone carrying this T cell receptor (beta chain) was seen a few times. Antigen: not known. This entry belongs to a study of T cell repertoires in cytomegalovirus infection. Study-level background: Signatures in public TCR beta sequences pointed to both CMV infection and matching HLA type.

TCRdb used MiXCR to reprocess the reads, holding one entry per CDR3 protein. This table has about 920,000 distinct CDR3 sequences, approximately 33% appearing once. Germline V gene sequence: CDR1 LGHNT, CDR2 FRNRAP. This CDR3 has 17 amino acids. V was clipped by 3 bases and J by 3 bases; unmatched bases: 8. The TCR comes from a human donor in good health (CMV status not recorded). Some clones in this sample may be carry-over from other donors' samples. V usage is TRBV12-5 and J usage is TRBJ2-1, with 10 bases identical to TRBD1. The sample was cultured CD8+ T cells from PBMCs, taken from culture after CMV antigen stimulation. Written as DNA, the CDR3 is TGTGCTAGTGGTTTTACCTTGGGACAGGGGTACTACAATGAGCAGTTCTTC. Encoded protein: CASGFTLGQGYYNEQFF.